This TCR beta chain was observed in a study of blood T cell repertoires in COVID-19. Study at large: Italy, Spain and the United States were the sources of the convalescent and acute COVID-19 samples.

TCRdb's table, derived via immunoSEQ multiplex PCR, lists solely in-frame clones and lacks some. The sample shows approximately 61,000 clones, around 77% of them seen only once. CDR3 size: 16 residues. Per the germline V gene, CDR1 is SGDLS and CDR2 is YYNGEE. Between the trimmed V and J ends, which lost 0 bases and 7 bases, there was a span of 19 bases. Sequenced sample: peripheral blood. The TCR comes from a man at least 80 years old with active or convalescent COVID-19. The rearrangement links TRBV9 to TRBJ1-1; D may be TRBD1 (6 bases). The CDR3 loop reads CASSVGGWAGVGEAFF. The CDR3 DNA sequence: TGTGCCAGCAGCGTAGGTGGTTGGGCAGGGGTGGGTGAAGCTTTCTTT.